This passage covers 32 T cell receptor beta chains from one sample sequenced in a study of blood T cells in healthy people across ages. The second PCR ran about 6 to 11 cycles with a sample-barcoded 5' primer and J-beta primers. TCRdb redid the calling of the 5' RACE reads with MiXCR, one entry per CDR3 protein. The table includes under 2 million distinct CDR3 sequences, about 31% detected once. The sequenced sample consisted of blood. The receptors come from a woman in her thirties in good health.

The rearrangement uses TRBV7-2 and TRBJ2-5, with a tentative D call TRBD2 (6 bases). This CDR3 has 15 residues. Trimming stripped 1 base from V and 5 bases from J, with 14 bases between. In germline, CDR1 is SGHTA, CDR2 FQGNSA. CDR3 DNA sequence: TGTGCCAGCAGCTTAGGGAGGGGCTCAGCGGAGACCCAGTACTTC. It specifies CASSLGRGSAETQYF.

This clonotype was recorded a few times. The genes are TRBV4-1 and TRBJ2-7; D may be TRBD1 (6 bases). Germline CDR1 MGHRA, CDR2 YSYEKL. The V end was cut by 0 bases, the J end by 6 bases, with 15 bases between. The CDR3 extends over 15 amino acids. CDR3 sequence: CASSQEGNRVSEQYF. CDR3 bases: TGCGCCAGCAGCCAAGAGGGAAACAGGGTAAGCGAGCAGTACTTC.

The chain carries TRBV2 and TRBJ1-2; D is possibly TRBD1 (5 bases). Germline CDR1 is SNHLY and CDR2 is FYNNEI. V was shortened by 6 bases and J by 8 bases, with 16 bases between the two germline ends. This CDR3 region has 13 residues. Written as DNA, the CDR3 is TGTGCCAGCAGCGCTTGGGGGGAGCGGGGCTACACCTTC. Its protein is CASSAWGERGYTF. Full variable domain (missing parts from reference TRBV2 and TRBJ1-2): EPEVTQTPSHQVTQMGQEVILRCVPISNHLYFYWYRQILGQKVEFLVSFYNNEISEKSEIFDDQFSVERPDGSNFTLKIRSTKLEDSAMYFCASSAWGERGYTFGSGTRLTVV.

This chain links TRBV27 with TRBJ1-2; D possibly corresponds to TRBD1 (6 bases). The CDR3 length is 13 residues. In germline, CDR1 is MNHEY, CDR2 SMNVEV (reference sequence). The germline V and J ends were trimmed by 0 bases and 6 bases, with 8 bases remaining between them. The CDR3 coding sequence is TGTGCCAGCAGTTTATCCAGGGGTGATGGCTACACCTTC. Amino acids: CASSLSRGDGYTF.

This clonotype was seen more than once but under ten times. The J gene is TRBJ1-6, the V gene TRBV11-1; 7 positions match TRBD1. V shed 5 bases, J shed 0 bases, and the junction held 4 bases outside the gene matches. The CDR3 loop spans 16 amino acids. CDR1 SGHAT and CDR2 FQDESV come from the germline V gene (reference sequence). As DNA, the CDR3 is TGTGCCAGCAGCGGTAACAGGGGCTCCTATAATTCACCCCTCCACTTT. It translates to CASSGNRGSYNSPLHF.

The chain employs TRBV7-9 and TRBJ2-1; TRBD1 or TRBD2 may be the D gene (6 bases each). The germline V and J ends were trimmed by 10 bases and 0 bases, with 13 bases remaining between them. Germline assignment: CDR1 SEHNR and CDR2 FQNEAQ (reference sequence). CDR3 length: 14 amino acids. This CDR3 reads CATGAEGSYNEQFF. CDR3 nucleotides: TGTGCCACGGGGGCGGAAGGCTCCTACAATGAGCAGTTCTTC.

This chain joins TRBV20-1 and TRBJ2-5; 12 nucleotides align to TRBD2. The CDR3 extends over 17 amino acids. Looked up from germline, CDR1 is DFQATT and CDR2 is SNEGSKA (reference sequence). V gave up 4 bases and J gave up 0 bases; unmatched junction bases: 9. DNA for the CDR3: TGCAGTGCTACTCCTAGCGGGGGGGCTGGGTACCAAGAGACCCAGTACTTC. Protein: CSATPSGGAGYQETQYF.

The chain joins TRBV2 to TRBJ2-7; the match to TRBD1 covers 9 bases. The germline gives CDR1 SNHLY, CDR2 FYNNEI. This CDR3 spans 13 amino acids. Trimming cost V 8 bases and J 6 bases; bases outside gene matches: 8. CDR3 nucleotide sequence: TGTGCCAGCGGGGCTGGACAGGGGACCGAGCAGTACTTC. It is translated as CASGAGQGTEQYF.

This rearrangement joins TRBV27 to TRBJ2-7; D call uncertain. The germline CDR1 and CDR2 sequences are MNHEY and SMNVEV (reference sequence). The CDR3 is 13 amino acids. Deletions cut 2 bases from V and 11 bases from J, with 16 bases between. CDR3 in amino acids: CASSLNNGGTKYF. The CDR3, as DNA: TGTGCCAGCAGTTTAAACAATGGCGGTACAAAGTACTTC.

The DNA for the CDR3 is TGTGCCAGCAGCCGAGGGCAGAAAGAGACCCAGTACTTC. It translates to CASSRGQKETQYF. J is TRBJ2-5 and V is TRBV3-1; weak D call: TRBD2 (5 bases). Germline V CDR1 and CDR2: LGHDT, YNNKEL (reference sequence). The CDR3 is 13 amino acids. The V end was cut by 4 bases, the J end by 3 bases, with 9 bases between.

This clonotype was found a few times. The chain carries TRBV6-6 and TRBJ1-5, with D unresolved. Per the germline V gene, CDR1 is MNHNY and CDR2 is SVGAGI (reference sequence). Trimming took off 6 bases at V and 4 bases at J, with 13 bases between the two ends. This CDR3 is built from 14 residues. CDR3 residues: CASRPPDGNQPQHF. In nucleotides, the CDR3 is TGTGCCAGCAGGCCCCCTGATGGGAATCAGCCCCAGCATTTT.

This clonotype was seen a few times. The V call is TRBV20-1, the J call TRBJ2-1, with 8 bases fitting TRBD2. CDR1 and CDR2 (germline): DFQATT, SNEGSKA (reference sequence). The CDR3 runs 13 residues. The trim removed 5 bases at V and 8 bases at J, leaving 8 bases unmatched. The DNA of the CDR3 is TGCAGTGCTCCGGGACCGCGGGGGGATGAGCAGTTCTTC. This sequence encodes CSAPGPRGDEQFF.

This clonotype was seen only a few times. The V and J genes are TRBV4-1 and TRBJ1-5; D remains unclear. Germline V lookup: CDR1 MGHRA, CDR2 YSYEKL. Trimming took 1 base from V and 4 from J, leaving 11 bases between them. This CDR3 has 15 residues. In DNA form, the CDR3 reads TGCGCCAGCAGCCAAGGAGATGTCTTGAATCAGCCCCAGCATTTT. This codes for CASSQGDVLNQPQHF.

J is TRBJ2-5 and V is TRBV5-1, with D uncertain. The CDR3 is 12 amino acids. Deletions cut 7 bases from V and 5 bases from J, with 12 bases between. CDR1 SGHRS and CDR2 YFSETQ come from the germline V gene. Written as DNA, the CDR3 is TGCGCCAGCGGCTCGCGAGAGGAGACCCAGTACTTC. It translates to CASGSREETQYF.

In its sample, this clonotype was seen a few times. The rearrangement uses TRBV7-2 and TRBJ2-1; 9 bases map to TRBD2. The J segment lost 4 bases and the V segment lost 6 bases, leaving 7 bases of the junction unmatched. The CDR3 spans 15 residues. Germline V gene data show CDR1 as SGHTA and CDR2 as FQGNSA. The CDR3 protein is CASSPSGARYNEQFF. The CDR3 bases are TGTGCCAGCAGTCCTAGCGGGGCCAGGTACAATGAGCAGTTCTTC.

The table lists this clonotype with a few counts. The J gene is TRBJ2-4, the V gene TRBV9, with D perhaps given as TRBD1 or TRBD2 (5 bases each). The CDR3 length is 15 residues. Trimming pared 3 bases from V and 13 bases from J, leaving 23 bases between. Germline V lookup: CDR1 SGDLS, CDR2 YYNGEE. The CDR3 sequence is CASSEGSWGYGEQYF. The DNA of the CDR3 is TGTGCCAGCAGCGAGGGGTCTTGGGGGTACGGAGAACAGTACTTC. The whole variable domain, filled in from reference TRBV9 and TRBJ2-4, reads DSGVTQTPKHLITATGQRVTLRCSPRSGDLSVYWYQQSLDQGLQFLIQYYNGEERAKGNILERFSAQQFPDLHSELNLSSLELGDSALYFCASSEGSWGYGEQYFGAGTRLSVL.

In this sample, this clonotype turned up a few times. V is TRBV20-1 and J is TRBJ2-5; 12 nucleotides match TRBD2. This CDR3 has 15 amino acids. Germline trimming cut 6 bases from V and 5 bases from J; bases unmatched to any gene: 10. Germline CDR1 is DFQATT and CDR2 is SNEGSKA (reference sequence). The CDR3 bases are TGCAGTGCCATCCCCCCTAGCGGGGGGGCGGAGACCCAGTACTTC. This codes for CSAIPPSGGAETQYF.

The CDR3 DNA reads TGCAGTGCCCCGGTCGGGGGGGCCAACGTCCTGACTTTC. Translated: CSAPVGGANVLTF. J is TRBJ2-6 and V is TRBV20-1; D uncertain. The CDR3 runs to 13 residues. Germline V gene sequence: CDR1 DFQATT, CDR2 SNEGSKA (reference sequence). Trimming removed 6 bases from V and 4 bases from J, with 10 bases in between.

This clonotype was detected only a few times. The chain joins TRBV6-2 or TRBV6-3 to TRBJ2-7, with TRBD1 identical over 9 bases. Germline values: CDR1 MNHEY, CDR2 SVGEGT. The CDR3 consists of 15 residues. J was trimmed by 2 bases and V by 6 bases; bases with no gene match: 8. The CDR3 DNA reads as TGTGCCAGCAGAAGAACCGGGACAGGGCCCTACGAGCAGTACTTC. As protein: CASRRTGTGPYEQYF.

Notes on this clonotype: At one boundary the junction diverges from the germline segment, which might be a read error. The genes are TRBV11-1 and TRBJ2-5; 10 bases fit TRBD2. The DNA end favors TRBJ2-7, so the J call may be wrong. Looked up from germline, CDR1 is SGHAT and CDR2 is FQDESV (reference sequence). The CDR3 sequence is 18 residues long. The CDR3, as DNA: TGTGCCAGCGGCTTAGCGCTTTACCGGACTAGCGGTACCTACGAGCAGTACTTC. It specifies CASGLALYRTSGTYEQYF.

The genes are TRBV7-3 and TRBJ2-3, with 7 bases identical to TRBD2. This CDR3 region has 14 residues. Per germline, CDR1 SGHTA and CDR2 FQGTGA. The J segment lost 4 bases and the V segment lost 4 bases, leaving 5 bases of the junction unmatched. For the CDR3, the DNA is TGTGCCAGCAGCTCCTGGGAGGGCCCAGATACGCAGTATTTT. It yields the protein CASSSWEGPDTQYF.

The rearrangement uses TRBV12-3 or TRBV12-4 and TRBJ1-1, with TRBD1 as a possible D gene (5 bases). V lost 0 bases to trimming and J lost 6 bases, with 8 bases between them. The CDR3 has 13 residues. CDR3 DNA sequence: TGTGCCAGCAGTTTAGCCAGGGTAGCTGAAGCTTTCTTT. Translated: CASSLARVAEAFF.

Only a few counts were recorded for this clonotype. V usage is TRBV6-2 or TRBV6-3 and J usage is TRBJ1-5, with D maybe TRBD1 (5 bases). V was clipped by 2 bases and J by 3 bases, with 14 bases between them. The CDR3 spans 16 residues. Looked up from germline, CDR1 is MNHEY and CDR2 is SVGEGT. CDR3 loop: CASSYVGGMINQPQHF. The CDR3 DNA reads as TGTGCCAGCAGTTACGTCGGGGGGATGATCAATCAGCCCCAGCATTTT.

The chain joins TRBV20-1 to TRBJ1-1; no firm D call. Germline V gives CDR1 DFQATT, CDR2 SNEGSKA (reference sequence). This CDR3 has 16 amino acids. This CDR3 reads CRMLHEPGSFGTEAFF. CDR3 sequence (DNA): TGCAGAATGCTACATGAGCCGGGCTCGTTCGGCACTGAAGCTTTCTTT.

This clonotype was seen more than once but under ten times. The chain uses TRBV28 and TRBJ2-1; D gene uncertain. Per the germline V gene, CDR1 is MDHEN and CDR2 is SYDVKM. CDR3 size: 12 residues. The V end lost 6 bases, the J end lost 8 bases, and 11 bases lay between the germline ends. The CDR3 nucleotides are TGTGCCAGCAGACGAGATACGGATGAGCAGTTCTTC. Encoded protein: CASRRDTDEQFF. Drawing the rest from reference TRBV28 and TRBJ2-1, the complete variable domain is DVKVTQSSRYLVKRTGEKVFLECVQDMDHENMFWYRQDPGLGLRLIYFSYDVKMKEKGDIPEGYSVSREKKERFSLILESASTNQTSMYLCASRRDTDEQFFGPGTRLTVL.

The J gene is TRBJ1-2, the V gene TRBV12-3 or TRBV12-4, with D hard to call. The CDR3 consists of 15 residues. Trimming stripped 3 bases from V and 8 bases from J, with 19 bases between. This chain's CDR3 is CASSFYSGELKGYTF. Written as DNA, the CDR3 is TGTGCCAGCAGTTTTTATTCCGGAGAGCTAAAGGGCTACACCTTC.

On this clonotype: A much larger clonotype is one base distant, so this may be a read error. The chain uses TRBV29-1 and TRBJ2-7; D possibly corresponds to TRBD1 (5 bases). This CDR3 contains 14 residues. V dropped 4 bases and J dropped 3 bases, with 16 bases sitting between them. Looked up from germline, CDR1 is SQVTM and CDR2 is ANQGSEA. The CDR3 nucleotides are TGCAGCGTTGCCGGCAGGGAAGGGATCTACGAGCAGTACGTC. This translates into CSVAGREGIYEQYV.

The chain links TRBV2 to TRBJ2-3; D call uncertain. Between the trimmed V and J ends, which lost 5 bases and 0 bases, there was a span of 9 bases. Germline V gives CDR1 SNHLY, CDR2 FYNNEI. This CDR3 spans 14 amino acids. The CDR3 is CASSIPASTDTQYF. In DNA form, the CDR3 reads TGTGCCAGCAGTATTCCTGCAAGCACAGATACGCAGTATTTT. The full variable domain, completed using reference TRBV2 and TRBJ2-3, is EPEVTQTPSHQVTQMGQEVILRCVPISNHLYFYWYRQILGQKVEFLVSFYNNEISEKSEIFDDQFSVERPDGSNFTLKIRSTKLEDSAMYFCASSIPASTDTQYFGPGTRLTVL.

This clonotype was seen a handful of times. V and J are TRBV11-2 and TRBJ2-3; TRBD1 is a possible D gene (5 bases). The length of the CDR3 is 16 residues. Trimming left V 0 bases short and J 4 bases short, with 14 bases between. Germline V gene lookup returns CDR1 SGHAT and CDR2 FQNNGV. This CDR3 is CASSLEYGQGPDTQYF. CDR3 nucleotide sequence: TGTGCCAGCAGCTTAGAGTATGGGCAGGGCCCAGATACGCAGTATTTT. The full variable domain, completed using reference TRBV11-2 and TRBJ2-3, is EAGVAQSPRYKIIEKRQSVAFWCNPISGHATLYWYQQILGQGPKLLIQFQNNGVVDDSQLPKDRFSAERLKGVDSTLKIQPAKLEDSAVYLCASSLEYGQGPDTQYFGPGTRLTVL.

The table lists this clonotype with a few counts. V and J are TRBV5-1 and TRBJ1-4; D might be TRBD1 (5 bases). Germline-derived CDR1 and CDR2 are SGHRS and YFSETQ. CDR3 length: 16 residues. V was cut by 3 bases and J by 15 bases, with 27 bases left in between. The CDR3 DNA reads as TGCGCCAGCAGCTCCCAGGGTAGAGGCGCTAATGAAAAGTTGTTTTTT. It yields the protein CASSSQGRGANEKLFF. The complete variable domain, with remaining parts taken from reference TRBV5-1 and TRBJ1-4, reads KAGVTQTPRYLIKTRGQQVTLSCSPISGHRSVSWYQQTPGQGLQFLFEYFSETQRNKGNFPGRFSGRQFSNSRSEMNVSTLELGDSALYLCASSSQGRGANEKLFFGSGTQLSVL.

This chain connects TRBV6-6 to TRBJ1-5; D remains unclear. CDR1 is MNHNY, CDR2 SVGAGI, per germline (reference sequence). This CDR3 has 13 amino acids. Trimming cost V 2 bases and J 2 bases, with 4 bases left between them. CDR3 in amino acids: CASSYRGNQPQHF. DNA for the CDR3: TGTGCCAGCAGTTACAGGGGCAATCAGCCCCAGCATTTT.

This clonotype occurred a few times. The chain links TRBV27 to TRBJ1-6, with a tentative D call TRBD1 (6 bases). V was cut by 5 bases and J by 7 bases, with 18 bases left in between. The V gene's germline CDR1 is MNHEY and CDR2 SMNVEV (reference sequence). The CDR3 covers 16 residues. CDR3 in DNA: TGTGCCAGCAGTCGGTTAGCAGGGGCAAGGAATTCACCCCTCCACTTT. It is translated as CASSRLAGARNSPLHF.